This T cell receptor (beta chain) came from a study of vaccination and CD4 T cells after COVID-19. On the study more broadly: Comprising six males and four females, the convalescent participants counted two Hispanic individuals among them.

The CDR3 sequence is 12 residues long. Per the germline V gene, CDR1 is MNHEY and CDR2 is SVGEGT. Trimming pared 5 bases from V and 4 bases from J, leaving 8 bases between. At the Johns Hopkins FTIC core, DNA taken from cultured CD4+ T cells was sequenced by way of the Oncomine TCR Beta short-read assay. Genomic DNA extraction was carried out from cultured CD4+ T cells. TCRdb passed the PCR reads through MiXCR, listing each CDR3 protein once. The data show 10,000 to 15,000 distinct CDR3 sequences, with around three fifths seen just once and roughly 13% held by the top ten. About this clonotype: No antigen is known for it.

Treatment noted: 10-day PBMC culture with coronavirus spike peptide pools or control peptides (ViraFEST assay). ViraFEST relied on peptide pools to expand antigen-specific T cells; the TCRs were sequenced afterward. Both day 3 and day 7 involved replacing half of the medium with fresh IL-2 medium. Sequenced: CD4+ T cells from blood, cultured in vitro. This rearrangement joins TRBV6-2 or TRBV6-3 to TRBJ1-1; D is perhaps TRBD1 (5 bases). The receptor was isolated from a human donor who had recovered from COVID-19. CDR3 sequence reads: CASSDTGTEAFF. For the CDR3, the DNA is TGTGCCAGCAGTGACACAGGCACTGAAGCTTTCTTT.